These 23 T cell receptor beta chains were all obtained from the same sample, sequenced in a study of blood T cell repertoires in COVID-19. TCRdb's table, derived via immunoSEQ multiplex PCR, lists solely in-frame clones and lacks some. The table shows fewer than 450,000 clones, with less than 95% occurring only once. The specimen sequenced was PBMCs or T cells enriched from blood (not recorded which). Source of these receptors: a man between 18 and 35 years old who had recovered from COVID-19.

The chain recombines TRBV5-6 with TRBJ2-5; the D gene is possibly TRBD2 (5 bases). The CDR3 runs 14 residues. Germline CDR1 and CDR2: SGHDT and YYEEEE. The V end was cut by 4 bases, the J end by 6 bases, with 16 bases between. The CDR3 DNA sequence: TGTGCCAGCAGCCCCGTCGGGGTCCGCAAGACCCAGTACTTC. Encoded protein: CASSPVGVRKTQYF.

CDR3 sequence: CASSESINTEAFF. The CDR3 region has the DNA TGTGCCAGCAGTGAATCTATTAACACTGAAGCTTTCTTT. The chain is built from TRBV6-1 and TRBJ1-1, with D unclear. CDR1 and CDR2 from the germline V gene are MNHNS and SASEGT. The CDR3 length is 13 residues. Trimming cost V 2 bases and J 2 bases, with 6 bases left between them.

The rearrangement uses TRBV3-1 (or the pseudogene TRBV3-2) and TRBJ2-5, with TRBD2 matching over 14 bases. The J segment lost 5 bases and the V segment lost 4 bases, leaving 6 bases of the junction unmatched. Germline V gene data show CDR1 as LGHDT and CDR2 as YNNKEL (reference sequence). The CDR3 sequence is 16 residues long. The CDR3 loop reads CASSLGLAGGGETQYF. CDR3 DNA sequence: TGTGCCAGCAGCCTCGGACTAGCGGGGGGCGGGGAGACCCAGTACTTC.

The chain carries TRBV7-3 and TRBJ2-1; TRBD1 aligns across 9 bases. This CDR3 spans 15 amino acids. Germline CDR1 is SGHTA and CDR2 is FQGTGA. The V and J ends lost 2 bases and 4 bases, in that order; junction bases with no gene match: 3. CDR3 DNA sequence: TGTGCCAGCAGCTTAGGGACAGGGTTATACAATGAGCAGTTCTTC. Translated: CASSLGTGLYNEQFF.

The chain employs TRBV4-1 and TRBJ2-5; D is perhaps TRBD2 (6 bases). The length of the CDR3 is 14 residues. CDR1 MGHRA and CDR2 YSYEKL come from the germline V gene. With 0 bases removed from V and 5 bases from J, the gap between germline ends came to 10 bases. The CDR3 loop is CASSQEGLAETQYF. In nucleotides, the CDR3 is TGCGCCAGCAGCCAAGAGGGGCTAGCGGAGACCCAGTACTTC.

The chain carries TRBV6-5 and TRBJ1-2; 7 positions agree with TRBD1. The germline V gene has CDR1 MNHEY and CDR2 SVGAGI. With V trimmed by 6 bases and J by 4 bases, 8 bases remained unmatched. The CDR3 covers 14 residues. The CDR3 region has the DNA TGTGCCAGCAGGCGAGACAGGGTTGGCTATGGCTACACCTTC. Protein sequence: CASRRDRVGYGYTF.

The chain employs TRBV10-3 and TRBJ1-1; 10 bases match TRBD1. Germline V lookup: CDR1 ENHRY, CDR2 SYGVKD. The CDR3 consists of 15 residues. Trimming took 5 bases from V and 0 from J; bases not matched to a gene: 3. The CDR3 coding sequence is TGTGCCATCAGTAGGACAGGGGGTTTGAACACTGAAGCTTTCTTT. Residues: CAISRTGGLNTEAFF.

The rearrangement uses TRBV3-1 (or the pseudogene TRBV3-2) and TRBJ2-1; 12 bases fit TRBD2. After removal of 3 bases from V and 6 bases from J, the junction contained 9 bases not matched to a gene. This CDR3 has 17 amino acids. Germline V CDR1 and CDR2: LGHDT, YNNKEL (reference sequence). This CDR3 is CASSHVPGTSGLNEQFF. The CDR3 DNA is TGTGCCAGCAGCCATGTCCCGGGGACTAGCGGGCTCAATGAGCAGTTCTTC.

V and J are TRBV11-2 and TRBJ1-3; D perhaps matches TRBD1 (6 bases). The ends were cut back, 1 base at V and 3 bases at J, with 13 bases in the middle. Germline V gene data show CDR1 as SGHAT and CDR2 as FQNNGV. The CDR3 contains 16 residues. The CDR3: CASSLGLGQLGNTIYF. Here the CDR3 DNA reads TGTGCCAGCAGCTTAGGGCTCGGACAGCTTGGAAACACCATATATTTT.

This chain joins TRBV11-2 and TRBJ2-1, with D maybe TRBD2 (5 bases). Trimming removed 5 bases at V and 6 bases at J, with 20 bases between. This CDR3 has 16 residues. The germline V gene has CDR1 SGHAT and CDR2 FQNNGV. The CDR3 reads CASSPLTRVSGNEQFF. The DNA for the CDR3 is TGTGCCAGCAGCCCCTTAACGAGGGTGTCCGGCAATGAGCAGTTCTTC. Together with reference TRBV11-2 and TRBJ2-1, the CDR3 gives the full variable domain: EAGVAQSPRYKIIEKRQSVAFWCNPISGHATLYWYQQILGQGPKLLIQFQNNGVVDDSQLPKDRFSAERLKGVDSTLKIQPAKLEDSAVYLCASSPLTRVSGNEQFFGPGTRLTVL.

The chain is built from TRBV3-1 (or the pseudogene TRBV3-2) and TRBJ1-2, with TRBD1 matching over 7 bases. Germline CDR1 reads LGHDT; CDR2 reads YNNKEL (reference sequence). V lost 3 bases to trimming and J lost 8 bases; unmatched junction nucleotides: 6. The CDR3 is 13 amino acids. The CDR3 spells CASSQPPTGGYTF. The CDR3 nucleotides read TGTGCCAGCAGCCAGCCCCCGACAGGGGGCTACACCTTC.

This chain joins TRBV2 and TRBJ1-2; maybe TRBD1 (5 bases). Germline-derived CDR1 and CDR2 are SNHLY and FYNNEI. The CDR3 is 14 residues long. V lost 5 bases to trimming and J lost 3 bases, with 13 bases between them. The CDR3 DNA follows: TGTGCCAGCAGTCGCCTCAGGGTCGACTATGGCTACACCTTC. Translating gives CASSRLRVDYGYTF.

The chain carries TRBV27 and TRBJ1-2, with D perhaps matching TRBD1 (5 bases). CDR3 length: 15 amino acids. V was cut by 5 bases and J by 1 base, with 14 bases left in between. Germline-derived CDR1 and CDR2 are MNHEY and SMNVEV (reference sequence). The CDR3 DNA is TGTGCCAGCAGTCGATCCCGACAGAATAACTATGGCTACACCTTC. Amino acids: CASSRSRQNNYGYTF.

The CDR3 nucleotides are TGTGCCAGCAGCTTAGGGAGGGGGGGTAATCAGCCCCAGCATTTT. Protein product: CASSLGRGGNQPQHF. V is TRBV7-2 and J is TRBJ1-5; tentatively, D is TRBD1 (6 bases). Trimming cost V 1 base and J 4 bases, with 11 bases left between them. This CDR3 region has 15 residues. CDR1 and CDR2 from the germline V gene are SGHTA and FQGNSA.

The chain uses TRBV7-8 and TRBJ2-7; D remains ambiguous. CDR3 length: 16 residues. V was clipped by 1 base and J by 3 bases, with 16 bases between them. Germline-derived CDR1 and CDR2 are SGHVS and FQNEAQ. CDR3 residues: CASSLVLLPKFYEQYF. The DNA of the CDR3 is TGTGCCAGCAGCTTAGTATTACTACCTAAATTCTACGAGCAGTACTTC.

V is TRBV25-1 and J is TRBJ1-3; D perhaps matches TRBD1 (6 bases). Germline CDR1 is MGHDK and CDR2 is SYGVNS. The V end was cut by 1 base, the J end by 3 bases, with 13 bases between. The length of the CDR3 is 16 residues. Here the CDR3 reads CASSEFGGAGGNTIYF. CDR3 nucleotides: TGTGCCAGCAGTGAATTCGGGGGGGCGGGTGGAAACACCATATATTTT.

This clone was recorded once. V gene TRBV2 combines with J gene TRBJ1-6; 7 bases align to TRBD1. This CDR3 is 13 amino acids long. With 4 bases clipped from V and 10 bases from J, the junction kept 4 bases outside the gene matches. Looked up from germline, CDR1 is SNHLY and CDR2 is FYNNEI. The CDR3 region is CASSGQGGSPLHF. CDR3 coding DNA: TGTGCCAGCAGTGGCCAGGGGGGCTCACCCCTCCACTTT.

V usage is TRBV2 and J usage is TRBJ1-6, with D hard to call. CDR1 is SNHLY, CDR2 FYNNEI, per germline. This CDR3 is 13 amino acids long. V shed 5 bases and J shed 10 bases, with 12 bases lying between them. The chain's CDR3 is CASSTTENSPLHF. The CDR3 DNA reads as TGTGCCAGCAGTACCACAGAGAACTCACCCCTCCACTTT.

This chain uses TRBV28 with TRBJ1-2, with a possible D match to TRBD1 (5 bases). Trimming cost V 11 bases and J 1 base, with 8 bases left between them. From germline, CDR1 is MDHEN and CDR2 SYDVKM. The CDR3 contains 11 residues. The CDR3, as DNA: TGTGCCGCGGGGGGTAACTATGGCTACACCTTC. Its protein is CAAGGNYGYTF.

The genes are TRBV2 and TRBJ2-6; possibly TRBD1 for D (6 bases). Trimming removed 10 bases at V and 2 bases at J, with 15 bases between. Germline V gives CDR1 SNHLY, CDR2 FYNNEI. CDR3 size: 15 residues. The CDR3 DNA reads TGTGCCACCACAAGAGAGGGGGCTGGGGCCAACGTCCTGACTTTC. It translates to CATTREGAGANVLTF.

This clone was found a few times. This sequence joins TRBV6-5 and TRBJ1-2, with D uncertain. The V gene lost 4 bases and the J gene lost 4 bases, with 13 bases spanning the gap. Germline assignment: CDR1 MNHEY and CDR2 SVGAGI. This CDR3 is 14 amino acids long. CDR3 sequence: CASSSTNVIYGYTF. The CDR3 nucleotides are TGTGCCAGCAGTTCCACAAATGTAATCTATGGCTACACCTTC.

The chain combines TRBV7-9 with TRBJ2-1; 11 bases align to TRBD1. V lost 3 bases to trimming and J lost 13 bases; unmatched junction nucleotides: 5. Germline-derived CDR1 and CDR2 are SEHNR and FQNEAQ (reference sequence). This CDR3 region has 13 residues. For the CDR3, the DNA is TGTGCCAGCAGCTTTTTCGGGACAGGGGGACAGTTCTTC. Encoded protein: CASSFFGTGGQFF.

J is TRBJ1-4 and V is TRBV29-1, with 8 bases lining up with TRBD1. Germline V lookup: CDR1 SQVTM, CDR2 ANQGSEA. The CDR3 contains 13 residues. The junction had 6 bases not matched to a gene; V was cut back by 4 bases and J by 8 bases. CDR3 sequence (DNA): TGCAGCGTTGTAGGGACAGGAGGCGAAAAACTGTTTTTT. Protein product: CSVVGTGGEKLFF.